This entry lists 21 T cell receptor beta chains sequenced from one sample in a study of CD8 T cells in ankylosing spondylitis. TCRdb re-derived calls from the 5' RACE reads in MiXCR, one entry per CDR3 protein. The table includes about 500,000 distinct CDR3 sequences, roughly 13% detected once. The study's findings and limits: It appeared that ankylosing spondylitis blood was characterized by a TCR beta motif of roughly 8 highly homologous variants.

These receptors' targets are unknown. The sequenced sample consisted of blood, either unsorted or a sorted T cell fraction (not recorded which). The receptors stem from a male donor with ankylosing spondylitis.

CDR3 region: CSARTSVMNTEAFF. CDR3 DNA: TGCAGTGCTAGGACATCGGTTATGAACACTGAAGCTTTCTTT. The genes are TRBV20-1 and TRBJ1-1; no firm D call. The CDR3 is 14 residues long. The V end was cut by 3 bases, the J end by 0 bases, with 11 bases between. The germline CDR1 and CDR2 sequences are DFQATT and SNEGSKA (reference sequence).

This chain joins TRBV5-6 and TRBJ2-1, with D unclear. The V gene's germline CDR1 is SGHDT and CDR2 YYEEEE. Trimming left V 1 base short and J 13 bases short, with 9 bases between. The CDR3 consists of 11 residues. In DNA form, the CDR3 reads TGTGCCAGCAGCTTGAGTGGGTTCCAGTTCTTC. This translates into CASSLSGFQFF.

This clonotype was counted at least ten times. This sequence joins TRBV10-3 and TRBJ2-2; the D is unclear. Trimming removed 3 bases from V and 4 bases from J, with 9 bases in between. Germline V gene sequence: CDR1 ENHRY, CDR2 SYGVKD. The CDR3 loop spans 14 amino acids. The CDR3 sequence is CAISDTRGTGELFF. In nucleotides, the CDR3 is TGTGCCATCAGTGATACACGAGGCACCGGGGAGCTGTTTTTT.

The chain carries TRBV4-2 and TRBJ2-2, with a tentative D call TRBD2 (5 bases). Looked up from germline, CDR1 is LGHNA and CDR2 is YNFKEQ. The CDR3 spans 16 residues. Trimming removed 0 bases from V and 6 bases from J, with 14 bases in between. This chain's CDR3 is CASSQDPRGGPGELFF. DNA for the CDR3: TGTGCCAGCAGCCAAGATCCTAGAGGAGGTCCCGGGGAGCTGTTTTTT.

The chain joins TRBV6-1 to TRBJ1-2; weak D call: TRBD1 (6 bases). CDR1 MNHNS and CDR2 SASEGT come from the germline V gene. V was pared by 6 bases and J by 3 bases, with 17 bases between. This CDR3 has 15 amino acids. The CDR3: CASSRGVGGHYGYTF. The CDR3 nucleotides are TGTGCCAGCAGCCGAGGCGTAGGGGGGCACTATGGCTACACCTTC.

V and J are TRBV30 and TRBJ1-2; D possibly corresponds to TRBD1 (5 bases). Germline V lookup: CDR1 GTSNPN, CDR2 SVGIG (reference sequence). Trimming removed 4 bases at V and 5 bases at J, with 11 bases between. This CDR3 spans 12 amino acids. CDR3 loop: CAWKGAGYGYTF. The CDR3 DNA sequence: TGTGCCTGGAAAGGGGCAGGTTATGGCTACACCTTC.

This clonotype was counted between two and nine times. A read error may explain this, as a much larger clone is one base away. Here the CDR3 reads CASSLEGGGNHPQHF. CDR3 sequence (DNA): TGTGCCAGCAGTTTGGAGGGGGGCGGGAATCACCCCCAGCATTTT. The V gene is TRBV12-3 or TRBV12-4, the J gene TRBJ1-5; D is perhaps TRBD1 (6 bases). This CDR3 has 15 amino acids.

This clonotype was detected many times. The chain carries TRBV29-1 and TRBJ2-3; D assignment may be TRBD1 or TRBD2 (5 bases each). The germline gives CDR1 SQVTM, CDR2 ANQGSEA. The CDR3 has 14 amino acids. This chain's CDR3 is CSLSRGETTDTQYF. CDR3 DNA sequence: TGCAGTCTAAGTAGAGGGGAAACCACAGATACGCAGTATTTT.

V gene TRBV7-2 combines with J gene TRBJ2-2; D may match TRBD1 or TRBD2 (5 bases each). Trimming removed 4 bases at V and 1 base at J, with 16 bases between. CDR3 size: 17 residues. Germline V lookup: CDR1 SGHTA, CDR2 FQGNSA. This chain's CDR3 is CASSSRRFGGNTGELFF. DNA for the CDR3: TGTGCCAGCAGCTCAAGGCGGTTTGGGGGGAACACCGGGGAGCTGTTTTTT.

The chain carries TRBV10-3 and TRBJ1-5, with 9 bases fitting TRBD1. This CDR3 comprises 14 residues. Unmatched junction bases numbered 0, after V lost 2 bases and J lost 4 bases. The germline V gene encodes CDR1 ENHRY and CDR2 SYGVKD. The CDR3 protein is CAISEGQGNQPQHF. CDR3 sequence (DNA): TGTGCCATCAGTGAGGGACAGGGGAATCAGCCCCAGCATTTT.

This chain uses TRBV20-1 with TRBJ2-2; D ambiguous. Germline CDR1 DFQATT, CDR2 SNEGSKA (reference sequence). The CDR3 totals 14 residues. The V end was cut by 5 bases, the J end by 0 bases, with 10 bases between. The CDR3 sequence is CSAAQYANTGELFF. CDR3 nucleotides: TGCAGTGCTGCACAGTACGCGAACACCGGGGAGCTGTTTTTT.

The chain combines TRBV29-1 with TRBJ1-2; D not resolved. V was clipped by 6 bases and J by 0 bases, with 11 bases between them. This CDR3 is built from 13 residues. CDR1 SQVTM and CDR2 ANQGSEA come from the germline V gene. In nucleotides, the CDR3 is TGCAGCGTACTCGACCGCGCTAACTATGGCTACACCTTC. Encoded protein: CSVLDRANYGYTF.

This clonotype came up a few times. The CDR3 loop reads CASSRSGRAYNEQFF. CDR3 sequence (DNA): TGTGCCAGCAGCCGCAGCGGGAGGGCCTACAATGAGCAGTTCTTC. The chain combines TRBV12-3 or TRBV12-4 with TRBJ2-1, with 10 bases matching TRBD2. V lost 6 bases and J lost 2; bases outside the gene matches: 4. The CDR3 has 15 amino acids.

Ten or more counts support this clonotype. The chain employs TRBV10-3 and TRBJ2-1; D is tentatively TRBD1 or TRBD2 (5 bases each). The CDR3 is 14 residues long. V shed 3 bases and J shed 5 bases, with 11 bases lying between them. Looked up from germline, CDR1 is ENHRY and CDR2 is SYGVKD. The CDR3 loop reads CAISEPGDHNEQFF. For the CDR3, the DNA is TGTGCCATCAGTGAACCCGGGGACCACAATGAGCAGTTCTTC.

There are many counts of this clonotype. The genes are TRBV5-1 and TRBJ2-3; 9 bases agree with TRBD2. The CDR3 consists of 18 residues. The V gene's germline CDR1 is SGHRS and CDR2 YFSETQ. The junction had 15 bases not matched to a gene; V was cut back by 3 bases and J by 4 bases. CDR3 amino acids: CASSSTGVAGVVADTQYF. CDR3 nucleotide sequence: TGCGCCAGCAGCTCGACCGGGGTAGCGGGAGTGGTGGCAGATACGCAGTATTTT.

In its sample, this clonotype was seen a few times. The rearrangement joins TRBV12-3 or TRBV12-4 to TRBJ2-1; a weak D match, TRBD1 (5 bases). CDR3 length equals 11 residues. Trimming removed 3 bases at V and 13 bases at J, with 10 bases between. CDR3 protein: CASSFRARQFF. The CDR3 nucleotides are TGTGCCAGCAGTTTCAGGGCCCGACAGTTCTTC.

This clonotype appeared many times. The rearrangement uses TRBV12-3 or TRBV12-4 and TRBJ2-2; 10 nucleotides match TRBD2. The CDR3 spans 20 residues. Trimming removed 0 bases from V and 3 bases from J; junction bases left unmatched: 13. The CDR3 region is CASSLALPTFGTSDTGELFF. CDR3 DNA sequence: TGTGCCAGCAGTTTAGCGCTCCCAACCTTCGGGACTAGCGACACCGGGGAGCTGTTTTTT.

This clonotype was seen ten or more times. V is TRBV6-2 or TRBV6-3 and J is TRBJ1-5; 9 bases are a match to TRBD1. V was clipped by 6 bases and J by 11 bases; unmatched bases: 17. The CDR3 is 16 amino acids. Germline-derived CDR1 and CDR2 are MNHEY and SVGEGT. The CDR3 DNA is TGTGCCAGCAGACAATCCGGGACAGGGTATCAGAAAGCCCAGCATTTT. Its protein is CASRQSGTGYQKAQHF.

This clonotype was seen a few times. This rearrangement joins TRBV5-1 to TRBJ2-1; 8 nucleotides align to TRBD1. CDR1 and CDR2 from the germline V gene are SGHRS and YFSETQ. The V segment lost 2 bases and the J segment 5 bases; nucleotides outside the gene matches: 9. This CDR3 is built from 16 residues. This chain's CDR3 is CASSLQSGTGNNEQFF. CDR3 DNA sequence: TGCGCCAGCAGCTTACAATCCGGGACAGGTAACAATGAGCAGTTCTTC.

V is TRBV27 and J is TRBJ2-4; D is possibly TRBD1 (5 bases). V dropped 6 bases and J dropped 6 bases, with 12 bases sitting between them. In germline, CDR1 is MNHEY, CDR2 SMNVEV (reference sequence). There are 13 residues in the CDR3. As DNA, the CDR3 is TGTGCCAGCAGCCCCCACGACAGAAACATTCAGTACTTC. Residues: CASSPHDRNIQYF.

This clonotype was picked up a small number of times. The chain links TRBV12-3 or TRBV12-4 to TRBJ2-1; tentative D call: TRBD2 (6 bases). The CDR3 covers 14 residues. Deletions cut 4 bases from V and 6 bases from J, with 13 bases between. CDR3: CASSSPSARNEQFF. The CDR3 nucleotides read TGTGCCAGCAGTTCTCCTAGCGCGCGCAATGAGCAGTTCTTC.